Listed here are 30 T cell receptor beta chains from one sample, sequenced in a study of blood T cell repertoires in COVID-19. Sequencing was performed with immunoSEQ multiplex PCR; in TCRdb, only in-frame clones are kept and a portion is missing. The sample holds about 300,000 clones, 88% seen once. Sequenced material: peripheral blood. Receptors originate from a woman aged 25 to 45 who had recovered from COVID-19.

The gene calls are TRBV7-9 and TRBJ1-3; no clear D gene. From germline, CDR1 is SEHNR and CDR2 FQNEAQ (reference sequence). The CDR3 contains 16 residues. V shed 1 base and J shed 8 bases, with 18 bases lying between them. CDR3 residues: CASSLVVDLGQDTIYF. In DNA, the CDR3 is TGTGCCAGCAGCTTAGTTGTGGATTTGGGCCAGGACACCATATATTTT. Drawing the rest from reference TRBV7-9 and TRBJ1-3, the complete variable domain is DTGVSQNPRHKITKRGQNVTFRCDPISEHNRLYWYRQTLGQGPEFLTYFQNEAQLEKSRLLSDRFSAERPKGSFSTLEIQRTEQGDSAMYLCASSLVVDLGQDTIYFGEGSWLTVV.

This chain uses TRBV28 with TRBJ1-5; D not certain. Between the trimmed V and J ends, which lost 2 bases and 2 bases, there was a span of 7 bases. This CDR3 has 14 residues. Germline V gene data show CDR1 as MDHEN and CDR2 as SYDVKM. The CDR3 is CASSLERGNQPQHF. The CDR3 region has the DNA TGTGCCAGCAGTTTAGAGCGGGGCAATCAGCCCCAGCATTTT. Combining the CDR3 with reference TRBV28 and TRBJ1-5 gives the whole variable domain DVKVTQSSRYLVKRTGEKVFLECVQDMDHENMFWYRQDPGLGLRLIYFSYDVKMKEKGDIPEGYSVSREKKERFSLILESASTNQTSMYLCASSLERGNQPQHFGDGTRLSIL.

The chain has TRBV11-3 and TRBJ2-3; 10 positions agree with TRBD2. This CDR3 spans 16 amino acids. With V trimmed by 1 base and J by 4 bases, 5 bases remained unmatched. The V gene's germline CDR1 is SGHNT and CDR2 YENEEA. The CDR3 DNA reads as TGTGCCAGCAGCTTAGGAGTAGCGGGGGGCTCAGATACGCAGTATTTT. Residues: CASSLGVAGGSDTQYF.

The V and J genes are TRBV19 and TRBJ1-1; D call uncertain. In germline, CDR1 is LNHDA, CDR2 SQIVND (reference sequence). The V end lost 7 bases, the J end lost 5 bases, and 17 bases lay between the germline ends. The CDR3 consists of 14 residues. CDR3 loop: CASTLVGGWTEAFF. The CDR3 bases are TGTGCCAGTACCCTCGTCGGAGGTTGGACTGAAGCTTTCTTT.

The chain carries TRBV28 and TRBJ2-1; 12 nucleotides agree with TRBD2. The CDR3 runs to 15 residues. The J segment lost 6 bases and the V segment lost 2 bases, leaving 2 bases of the junction unmatched. Looked up from germline, CDR1 is MDHEN and CDR2 is SYDVKM. CDR3 bases: TGTGCCAGCAGTTTAATACTAGCGGGGGGCAATGAGCAGTTCTTC. Translation: CASSLILAGGNEQFF.

The chain recombines TRBV11-1 with TRBJ2-7, with D perhaps matching TRBD2 (6 bases). The CDR3 sequence is 13 residues long. Germline V gene sequence: CDR1 SGHAT, CDR2 FQDESV (reference sequence). V gave up 2 bases and J gave up 5 bases, with 10 bases separating them. The CDR3 region is CASSLMGGNEQYF. Written as DNA, the CDR3 is TGTGCCAGCAGCTTAATGGGGGGAAACGAGCAGTACTTC.

This sequence joins TRBV5-8 and TRBJ2-3; weak D call: TRBD2 (5 bases). The CDR3 covers 15 residues. Germline loops: CDR1 SGHTS, CDR2 YDEGEE. Trimming removed 0 bases from V and 4 bases from J, with 12 bases in between. CDR3 loop: CASSLVGGRADTQYF. CDR3 sequence (DNA): TGTGCCAGCAGCTTGGTCGGCGGGCGGGCAGATACGCAGTATTTT. Based on the CDR3 plus reference TRBV5-8 and TRBJ2-3, the full variable domain is EAGVTQSPTHLIKTRGQQATLRCSPISGHTSVYWYQQALGLGLQFLLWYDEGEERNRGNFPPRFSGRQFPNYSSELNVNALELEDSALYLCASSLVGGRADTQYFGPGTRLTVL.

The chain carries TRBV11-2 and TRBJ1-3; a possible D gene is TRBD1 (5 bases). This CDR3 contains 15 residues. Germline V gene lookup returns CDR1 SGHAT and CDR2 FQNNGV. V dropped 5 bases and J dropped 0 bases, with 11 bases sitting between them. CDR3 DNA: TGTGCCAGCAGCGTTGGCAGGGTCTCTGGAAACACCATATATTTT. It is translated as CASSVGRVSGNTIYF.

The rearrangement joins TRBV6-4 to TRBJ1-2; D remains unclear. The CDR3 consists of 12 residues. With 8 bases removed from V and 8 bases from J, the gap between germline ends came to 15 bases. Per germline, CDR1 MRHNA and CDR2 SNTAGT. In DNA form, the CDR3 reads TGTGCCAGCTCTCCCGGGGTCGGGGGCTACACCTTC. Amino acids: CASSPGVGGYTF.

The V and J genes are TRBV28 and TRBJ1-1; 9 bases are shared with TRBD1. Germline lookup yields CDR1 MDHEN and CDR2 SYDVKM. Losses at the gene ends were 3 bases for V and 1 base for J; bases not matched to a gene: 12. This CDR3 region has 18 residues. In nucleotides, the CDR3 is TGTGCCAGCAGTTTCAGCCGGTCCGGGACAGGGCCGAACACTGAAGCTTTCTTT. Amino acids: CASSFSRSGTGPNTEAFF.

In this sample, this clone turned up once. This chain connects TRBV4-3 to TRBJ1-5; D is unclear. The CDR3 loop spans 16 amino acids. Trimming pared 0 bases from V and 5 bases from J, leaving 14 bases between. Germline V lookup: CDR1 LGHNA, CDR2 YSLEER. CDR3 in amino acids: CASSQDWRAGDQPQHF. In DNA form, the CDR3 reads TGCGCCAGCAGCCAAGATTGGCGGGCGGGCGATCAGCCCCAGCATTTT.

This chain links TRBV3-1 (or the pseudogene TRBV3-2) with TRBJ1-3, with D perhaps matching TRBD1 (6 bases). Germline CDR1 reads LGHDT; CDR2 reads YNNKEL (reference sequence). The CDR3 sequence is 13 residues long. V was clipped by 4 bases and J by 4 bases, with 8 bases between them. The CDR3 nucleotides read TGTGCCAGCAGCCTCGGGACAGGAAACACCATATATTTT. Protein sequence: CASSLGTGNTIYF.

This chain uses TRBV3-1 (or the pseudogene TRBV3-2) with TRBJ1-2; perhaps TRBD1 as D (5 bases). The CDR3 covers 16 residues. Germline V CDR1 and CDR2: LGHDT, YNNKEL (reference sequence). V was shortened by 3 bases and J by 2 bases, with 16 bases between the two germline ends. This CDR3 is CASSHFLGGWNYGYTF. CDR3 DNA sequence: TGTGCCAGCAGCCATTTTCTGGGGGGATGGAACTATGGCTACACCTTC.

The genes are TRBV6-4 and TRBJ1-1; 9 bases are a match to TRBD1. Germline CDR1 reads MRHNA; CDR2 reads SNTAGT. J gave up 2 bases and V 5 bases, and 15 bases lay outside the gene matches. The CDR3 contains 18 residues. The CDR3 loop is CASSTHPLSGQGNTEAFF. The CDR3 region has the DNA TGTGCCAGCAGTACCCATCCTTTGTCGGGACAGGGTAACACTGAAGCTTTCTTT.

The chain combines TRBV4-1 with TRBJ2-1; D perhaps matches TRBD1 (5 bases). Germline assignment: CDR1 MGHRA and CDR2 YSYEKL. The CDR3 extends over 16 amino acids. Trimming shortened V by 1 base and J by 6 bases, and 16 bases separated the two germline ends. This chain's CDR3 is CASSQGVRQGGNEQFF. CDR3 nucleotides: TGCGCCAGCAGCCAAGGCGTCCGCCAGGGCGGCAATGAGCAGTTCTTC.

This rearrangement joins TRBV29-1 to TRBJ1-3; possibly TRBD1 for D (6 bases). The germline CDR1 and CDR2 sequences are SQVTM and ANQGSEA. This CDR3 is built from 15 residues. Trimming removed 5 bases from V and 4 bases from J, with 18 bases in between. The CDR3, as DNA: TGCAGCGTTCTTGCGCAGGGGCTCGGCGGAAACACCATATATTTT. Protein sequence: CSVLAQGLGGNTIYF.

This clone was detected only once. The V gene is TRBV7-7, the J gene TRBJ1-2, with TRBD1 matching 7 bases. CDR3 length: 19 amino acids. CDR1 is SSHAT, CDR2 FNYEAQ, per germline (reference sequence). The J segment lost 8 bases and the V segment lost 2 bases, leaving 23 bases of the junction unmatched. The CDR3 DNA sequence: TGTGCCAGCAGCTTACGACAGGGTGAGTTAGAGTTGCGAGTTGGAGGCTACACCTTC. It translates to CASSLRQGELELRVGGYTF. Variable domain in full (rest from reference TRBV7-7 and TRBJ1-2): GAGVSQSPRYKVTKRGQDVTLRCDPISSHATLYWYQQALGQGPEFLTYFNYEAQPDKSGLPSDRFSAERPEGSISTLTIQRTEQRDSAMYRCASSLRQGELELRVGGYTFGSGTRLTVV.

The chain recombines TRBV19 with TRBJ2-2; TRBD1 matches 9 bases. The CDR3 length is 15 residues. Germline lookup yields CDR1 LNHDA and CDR2 SQIVND (reference sequence). V lost 5 bases, J lost 1 base, and 2 bases stayed unmatched. DNA for the CDR3: TGTGCCAGTAGTGGACAGGGGCGGAACACCGGGGAGCTGTTTTTT. This encodes CASSGQGRNTGELFF.

The chain has TRBV7-3 and TRBJ2-2, with D possibly being TRBD1 (5 bases). Deletions cut 2 bases from V and 6 bases from J, with 10 bases between. The CDR3 sequence is 14 residues long. Germline assignment: CDR1 SGHTA and CDR2 FQGTGA. The CDR3 region is CASSLDQGSGELFF. The CDR3 nucleotides read TGTGCCAGCAGCTTAGACCAGGGATCCGGGGAGCTGTTTTTT.

DNA of the CDR3: TGTGCCAGCAGCCCGGACAGGGGGCGGAACGAGCAGTACTTC. This gives the protein CASSPDRGRNEQYF. The chain uses TRBV5-4 and TRBJ2-7, with 11 positions matching TRBD1. Per germline, CDR1 SGHNT and CDR2 YYREEE (reference sequence). Trimming at V came to 4 bases and at J to 5 bases, leaving 5 bases not matched to a gene. CDR3 length: 14 residues.

This chain joins TRBV30 and TRBJ1-4; the match to TRBD1 covers 9 bases. Germline CDR1 is GTSNPN and CDR2 is SVGIG (reference sequence). V trimming: 5 bases; J trimming: 7 bases; junction bases outside the gene matches: 5. The CDR3 sequence is 13 residues long. CDR3 sequence reads: CAWGTGTPEKLFF. In DNA, the CDR3 is TGTGCCTGGGGGACAGGGACACCTGAAAAACTGTTTTTT.

This rearrangement joins TRBV23-1 to TRBJ1-1; D call uncertain. TRBV23-1 is treated as an ORF (open reading frame) with a function not yet certain. CDR3 length: 12 residues. V dropped 3 bases and J dropped 9 bases, with 11 bases sitting between them. CDR3 bases: TGCGCCAGCAGTCACCCACGAGGCCAAGCTTTCTTT. Protein sequence: CASSHPRGQAFF.

V gene TRBV9 combines with J gene TRBJ2-2, with D tentatively TRBD1 (5 bases). V lost 0 bases to trimming and J lost 7 bases, with 10 bases between them. The germline V gene encodes CDR1 SGDLS and CDR2 YYNGEE. CDR3 length: 14 amino acids. The CDR3 reads CASSVGGTNGELFF. Written as DNA, the CDR3 is TGTGCCAGCAGCGTAGGGGGCACGAACGGGGAGCTGTTTTTT. Full variable domain (rest looked up from reference TRBV9 and TRBJ2-2): DSGVTQTPKHLITATGQRVTLRCSPRSGDLSVYWYQQSLDQGLQFLIQYYNGEERAKGNILERFSAQQFPDLHSELNLSSLELGDSALYFCASSVGGTNGELFFGEGSRLTVL.

V usage is TRBV5-5 and J usage is TRBJ1-4; tentative D call: TRBD1 (5 bases). The ends were cut back, 2 bases at V and 7 bases at J, with 15 bases in the middle. Germline-derived CDR1 and CDR2 are SGHKS and YYEKEE (reference sequence). This CDR3 has 15 amino acids. This chain's CDR3 is CASSLPTAGGEKLFF. The CDR3 DNA reads as TGTGCCAGCAGCTTACCGACAGCCGGGGGTGAAAAACTGTTTTTT.

The V gene is TRBV19, the J gene TRBJ2-5; a possible D gene is TRBD1 (6 bases). Trimming shortened V by 3 bases and J by 0 bases, and 11 bases separated the two germline ends. This CDR3 is 15 amino acids long. Germline values: CDR1 LNHDA, CDR2 SQIVND (reference sequence). The CDR3 reads CASSIRGTYQETQYF. CDR3 DNA sequence: TGTGCCAGTAGTATTAGAGGGACATACCAAGAGACCCAGTACTTC. The full variable domain, in which reference TRBV19 and TRBJ2-5 provide the parts outside the CDR3, is DGGITQSPKYLFRKEGQNVTLSCEQNLNHDAMYWYRQDPGQGLRLIYYSQIVNDFQKGDIAEGYSVSREKKESFPLTVTSAQKNPTAFYLCASSIRGTYQETQYFGPGTRLLVL.

J is TRBJ2-1 and V is TRBV12-3 or TRBV12-4; D gene unclear. The CDR3 has 12 amino acids. Between the trimmed V and J ends, which lost 6 bases and 4 bases, there was a span of 7 bases. CDR3 DNA: TGTGCCAGCAGGTCCACTTACAATGAGCAGTTCTTC. As protein: CASRSTYNEQFF.

This clone was found a few times. The genes are TRBV7-9 and TRBJ2-1; D unclear. Germline V gives CDR1 SEHNR, CDR2 FQNEAQ (reference sequence). The CDR3 runs to 13 residues. The V end lost 4 bases, the J end lost 0 bases, and 4 bases lay between the germline ends. In DNA, the CDR3 is TGTGCCAGCAGCTCGGGCTCCTACAATGAGCAGTTCTTC. Its translation: CASSSGSYNEQFF.

This clone occurred once. The rearrangement joins TRBV6-5 to TRBJ1-5; a weak D match, TRBD1 (6 bases). Trimming took off 8 bases at V and 7 bases at J, with 18 bases between the two ends. Germline CDR1 is MNHEY and CDR2 is SVGAGI. This CDR3 has 14 residues. The CDR3 coding sequence is TGTGCCAGCCGCTCCACAGGGCAGGACCAGCCCCAGCATTTT. It encodes CASRSTGQDQPQHF.

V usage is TRBV3-1 (or the pseudogene TRBV3-2) and J usage is TRBJ2-7; D is possibly TRBD1 (5 bases). V was trimmed by 4 bases and J by 0 bases, leaving 13 bases between them. The germline V gene has CDR1 LGHDT and CDR2 YNNKEL (reference sequence). This CDR3 contains 15 residues. CDR3 protein: CASSPGKPSSYEQYF. In DNA form, the CDR3 reads TGTGCCAGCAGCCCAGGGAAGCCAAGCTCCTACGAGCAGTACTTC.

V is TRBV11-1 and J is TRBJ2-7; weak D call: TRBD2 (5 bases). Germline lookup yields CDR1 SGHAT and CDR2 FQDESV (reference sequence). The CDR3 length is 15 residues. The V end was cut by 5 bases, the J end by 0 bases, with 14 bases between. CDR3 DNA sequence: TGTGCCAGCAGCCCAGGCGGGTCCCTCTCCTACGAGCAGTACTTC. Translation: CASSPGGSLSYEQYF.